The sequence of this T cell receptor beta chain was determined in a study of shared clonotypes between healthy human individuals. Once extracted for a subset, genomic DNA was divided evenly among several immunoSEQ plates. Sorted subsets were amplified in replicate PCRs using 200 ng DNA, about 30,000 T cell genomes. The authors' processing: ImmunoSEQ output lacked quality scores and full-length reads, limiting matched filtering. The table came from immunoSEQ multiplex PCR; TCRdb's copy has only in-frame clones and leaves some out. V, J and clone size are taken as reported in that table, and D and trimming were inferred from the DNA itself. The data hold 600,000 to 700,000 clones, with less than 80% observed a single time. Losses at the gene ends were 3 bases for V and 3 bases for J; bases not matched to a gene: 2. This CDR3 is built from 14 residues. CDR1 LNHDA and CDR2 SQIVND come from the germline V gene (reference sequence).

All participating donors were Caucasian adults from Nashville, Tennessee. Sequenced: memory CD4+ T cells sorted from blood. Subset denoted: CD45RA-negative fraction. This chain joins TRBV19 and TRBJ2-3, with TRBD1 matching 8 bases. The TCR originated in a woman aged 25 to 39 in good health. CDR3 protein: CASSIQGATDTQYF. CDR3 in DNA: TGTGCCAGTAGTATTCAGGGGGCAACAGATACGCAGTATTTT.